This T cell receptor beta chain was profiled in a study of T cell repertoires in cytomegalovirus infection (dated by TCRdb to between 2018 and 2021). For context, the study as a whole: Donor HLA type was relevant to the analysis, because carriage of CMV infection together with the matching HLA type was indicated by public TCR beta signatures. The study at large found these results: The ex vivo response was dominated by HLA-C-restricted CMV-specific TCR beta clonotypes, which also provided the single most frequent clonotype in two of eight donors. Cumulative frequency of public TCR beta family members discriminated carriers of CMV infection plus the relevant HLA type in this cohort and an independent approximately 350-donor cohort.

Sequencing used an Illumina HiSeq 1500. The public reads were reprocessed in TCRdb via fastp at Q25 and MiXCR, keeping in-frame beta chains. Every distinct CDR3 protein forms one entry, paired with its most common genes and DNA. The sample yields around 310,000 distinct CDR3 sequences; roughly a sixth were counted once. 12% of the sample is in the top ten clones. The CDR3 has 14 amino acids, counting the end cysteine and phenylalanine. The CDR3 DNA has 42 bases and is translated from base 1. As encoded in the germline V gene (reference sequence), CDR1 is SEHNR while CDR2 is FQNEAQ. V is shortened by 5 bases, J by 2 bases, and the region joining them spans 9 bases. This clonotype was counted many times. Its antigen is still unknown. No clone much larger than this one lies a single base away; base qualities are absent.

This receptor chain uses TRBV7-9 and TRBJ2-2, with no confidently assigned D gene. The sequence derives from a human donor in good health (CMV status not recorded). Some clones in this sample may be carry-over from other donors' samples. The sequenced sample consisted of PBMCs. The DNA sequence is TGTGCCAGCAGCCCTCAGATTAACACCGGGGAGCTGTTTTTT. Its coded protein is CASSPQINTGELFF.